The sample holds many counts of the clone carrying this TCR beta chain. Its antigen is currently unknown. This entry is derived from a study of neurological immune-mediated disorders. Via MiXCR, TCRdb re-called the 5' RACE reads, giving one row per CDR3 protein. The repertoire has roughly 100,000 distinct CDR3 sequences, 3% to 4.5% of them found once; the top ten carry just under 3%. The unsorted libraries were generated from a total of 2 million PBMCs, which had been stored in RNAlater at -80 C. CDR1 SGHVS and CDR2 FNYEAQ come from the germline V gene. V gave up 4 bases and J gave up 7 bases, with 8 bases separating them. The CDR3 has 13 amino acids. Overall study results and limits: The greatest TCR clonal expansion occurred in HTLV-1-associated myelopathy and the least in multiple sclerosis, which fell below healthy controls.

The chain uses TRBV7-6 and TRBJ1-6; D possibly corresponds to TRBD1 (6 bases). Sequencing was done on a sample of PBMCs. This receptor was taken from a woman between 45 and 60 years old with multiple sclerosis. The chain's CDR3 is CASSSGTNSPLHF. The CDR3 DNA sequence: TGTGCCAGCAGCTCCGGGACAAATTCACCCCTCCACTTT.